This T cell receptor (beta chain) was recovered during a study of CD8+ T cells in alopecia areata. As for the study in general: In an open-label trial, patients got 5 to 10 mg tofacitinib twice daily.

Remarks on this clone: Its specificity is unknown.

General study points: Many expanded lesional clones remained in scalp and blood on tofacitinib.

This CDR3 is 18 amino acids long. Germline V CDR1 and CDR2: SNHLY, FYNNEI. The V end lost 0 bases, the J end lost 0 bases, and 12 bases lay between the germline ends. The authors extracted RNA and reverse transcribed it into cDNA as the sequencing template. The protocol was immunoSEQ multiplex PCR, while the TCRdb copy is restricted to in-frame clones and leaves out a portion. Altogether about 200,000 clones are present, around 60% being singletons, with the ten largest covering about 1.3%. Treatment given: oral pan-JAK inhibitor, 5-10 mg twice daily. The TCR originated in a human donor with alopecia areata. The material sequenced was CD4+ T cells sorted from blood, taken at week 49, from a patient treated with tofacitinib. The rearrangement joins TRBV2 to TRBJ1-6; TRBD1 might be the D (5 bases). CDR3 protein: CASSEATAAGSYNSPLHF. CDR3 bases: TGTGCCAGCAGTGAAGCGACAGCGGCGGGCTCCTATAATTCACCCCTCCACTTT.